These 26 T cell receptor beta chains came from one sample sequenced in a study of cytomegalovirus exposure and HLA in healthy donors. In the PCR, 60 Vbeta and 13 Jbeta primers were used. Clones were sequenced by immunoSEQ multiplex PCR, and TCRdb holds only the in-frame ones, with some missing. The repertoire includes under 200,000 clones, 65% to 85% of them detected once, and 2% to 2.5% sits in the top ten. The sequenced sample was PBMCs. These receptors all come from a man aged 55 to 70 in good health and CMV-seronegative.

The rearrangement links TRBV7-3 to TRBJ2-1; D is undetermined. V lost 5 bases and J 5 bases, leaving 10 bases between the germline ends. This CDR3 spans 13 amino acids. CDR1 is SGHTA, CDR2 FQGTGA, per germline. The DNA for the CDR3 is TGTGCCAGCAGCCCAACTACCCACAATGAGCAGTTCTTC. This codes for CASSPTTHNEQFF.

The gene calls are TRBV11-1 and TRBJ2-5, with D perhaps TRBD2 (6 bases). The CDR3 has 16 residues. Germline assignment: CDR1 SGHAT and CDR2 FQDESV (reference sequence). V was cut by 5 bases and J by 0 bases, with 16 bases left in between. The CDR3 protein is CASSPWRVPYQETQYF. The CDR3 nucleotides are TGTGCCAGCAGCCCATGGAGGGTCCCGTACCAAGAGACCCAGTACTTC.

The chain has TRBV5-1 and TRBJ2-7; 7 bases agree with TRBD1. Looked up from germline, CDR1 is SGHRS and CDR2 is YFSETQ. This CDR3 spans 13 amino acids. V lost 6 bases to trimming and J lost 7 bases; unmatched junction nucleotides: 10. For the CDR3, the DNA is TGCGCCAGCAATAGAGGGGGCTTAGAAGAGCAGTACTTC. It is translated as CASNRGGLEEQYF.

This chain connects TRBV19 to TRBJ2-3; TRBD2 aligns across 9 bases. The germline V gene encodes CDR1 LNHDA and CDR2 SQIVND (reference sequence). V trimming: 1 base; J trimming: 5 bases; junction bases outside the gene matches: 4. CDR3 length: 15 residues. The CDR3 DNA reads TGTGCCAGTAGTATAGGACTAGCGGCCCAAGATACGCAGTATTTT. Protein: CASSIGLAAQDTQYF.

This rearrangement joins TRBV7-3 to TRBJ2-3; D unclear. The CDR3 covers 14 residues. The germline CDR1 and CDR2 sequences are SGHTA and FQGTGA. V was trimmed by 5 bases and J by 6 bases, leaving 15 bases between them. CDR3 residues: CASSPSRTLDTQYF. The CDR3 DNA reads TGTGCCAGCAGCCCCTCGCGAACTCTGGATACGCAGTATTTT. Full variable domain (outside the CDR3, taken from reference TRBV7-3 and TRBJ2-3): GAGVSQTPSNKVTEKGKYVELRCDPISGHTALYWYRQSLGQGPEFLIYFQGTGAADDSGLPNDRFFAVRPEGSVSTLKIQRTERGDSAVYLCASSPSRTLDTQYFGPGTRLTVL.

The rearrangement links TRBV7-9 to TRBJ1-1, with D uncertain. The CDR3 loop spans 13 amino acids. Germline V lookup: CDR1 SEHNR, CDR2 FQNEAQ (reference sequence). The ends were cut back, 1 base at V and 6 bases at J, with 9 bases in the middle. The CDR3 DNA sequence: TGTGCCAGCAGCTTAGACGGGAATGCTGAAGCTTTCTTT. Amino acid sequence: CASSLDGNAEAFF.

The chain recombines TRBV7-2 with TRBJ1-2, with unresolved D. Trimming took 7 bases from V and 0 from J, leaving 15 bases between them. Germline V gene lookup returns CDR1 SGHTA and CDR2 FQGNSA. There are 15 residues in the CDR3. In DNA form, the CDR3 reads TGTGCCAGCAACTCCCTAAGCACTTCTAACTATGGCTACACCTTC. Translated, it gives CASNSLSTSNYGYTF.

The CDR3 reads CASSLNERWDNEQFF. The CDR3 nucleotides read TGTGCCAGCAGTTTGAACGAGCGGTGGGACAATGAGCAGTTCTTC. The chain carries TRBV6-6 and TRBJ2-1; tentatively, D is TRBD2 (5 bases). The CDR3 sequence is 15 residues long. From germline, CDR1 is MNHNY and CDR2 SVGAGI (reference sequence). The ends were cut back, 4 bases at V and 5 bases at J, with 15 bases in the middle.

DNA of the CDR3: TGTGCCACTAGGGCCCCCTCTGGGGCCAACGTCCTGACTTTC. Protein: CATRAPSGANVLTF. This chain connects TRBV19 to TRBJ2-6; D not certain. The CDR3 has 14 amino acids. CDR1 is LNHDA, CDR2 SQIVND, per germline (reference sequence). V was cut by 10 bases and J by 0 bases, with 10 bases left in between.

The chain links TRBV7-8 to TRBJ1-5; D uncertain. Germline lookup yields CDR1 SGHVS and CDR2 FQNEAQ. Trimming took 1 base from V and 2 from J, leaving 12 bases between them. The CDR3 loop spans 16 amino acids. Written as DNA, the CDR3 is TGTGCCAGCAGCTTAGAGCCGGGTGAGGGCAATCAGCCCCAGCATTTT. Its translation is CASSLEPGEGNQPQHF.

The genes are TRBV30 and TRBJ2-7; 8 positions agree with TRBD1. CDR3 length: 15 residues. V trimming: 3 bases; J trimming: 0 bases; junction bases outside the gene matches: 7. Looked up from germline, CDR1 is GTSNPN and CDR2 is SVGIG (reference sequence). The CDR3 spells CAWRAPTGVSYEQYF. The CDR3 bases are TGTGCCTGGAGGGCCCCGACAGGGGTCTCCTACGAGCAGTACTTC.

For the CDR3, the DNA is TGCGCCAGCAGCCAAGGAGCCAGCGGGAGTCCCTCCTACAATGAGCAGTTCTTC. This gives the protein CASSQGASGSPSYNEQFF. The chain uses TRBV4-3 and TRBJ2-1; 8 bases are shared with TRBD2. J was trimmed by 0 bases and V by 1 base; bases with no gene match: 8. CDR1 is LGHNA and CDR2 is YSLEER in the germline V gene. The CDR3 extends over 18 amino acids.

The V gene is TRBV5-1, the J gene TRBJ1-3; no definite D call. CDR3 length: 14 amino acids. Per the germline V gene, CDR1 is SGHRS and CDR2 is YFSETQ. V dropped 5 bases and J dropped 0 bases, with 9 bases sitting between them. The CDR3 is CASRNPGSGNTIYF. For the CDR3, the DNA is TGCGCCAGCAGGAACCCCGGCTCTGGAAACACCATATATTTT.

This clone was recorded once. The V call is TRBV7-9, the J call TRBJ2-7; 11 bases line up with TRBD2. The J segment lost 4 bases and the V segment lost 5 bases, leaving 4 bases of the junction unmatched. Germline V gene lookup returns CDR1 SEHNR and CDR2 FQNEAQ (reference sequence). This CDR3 spans 14 amino acids. The CDR3 DNA follows: TGTGCCAGCAGCCTACGGACTAGCGGGTACGAGCAGTACTTC. This sequence encodes CASSLRTSGYEQYF. Looking up the rest from reference TRBV7-9 and TRBJ2-7 gives the full variable domain: DTGVSQNPRHKITKRGQNVTFRCDPISEHNRLYWYRQTLGQGPEFLTYFQNEAQLEKSRLLSDRFSAERPKGSFSTLEIQRTEQGDSAMYLCASSLRTSGYEQYFGPGTRLTVT.

This clone came up a few times. CDR3 in amino acids: CASSELAGGPQETQYF. The DNA for the CDR3 is TGTGCCAGCAGTGAATTAGCGGGGGGGCCCCAAGAGACCCAGTACTTC. The chain has TRBV6-1 and TRBJ2-5, with 11 bases matching TRBD2. With V trimmed by 2 bases and J by 1 base, 3 bases remained unmatched. Germline loops: CDR1 MNHNS, CDR2 SASEGT. The CDR3 is 16 residues long.

CDR3 in DNA: TGTGCCAGTAGTGGAGGACGGCAACGGGTCGGCGGGGAGCTGTTTTTT. The encoded protein is CASSGGRQRVGGELFF. V gene TRBV19 combines with J gene TRBJ2-2; perhaps TRBD2 as D (5 bases). V was clipped by 5 bases and J by 7 bases, with 20 bases between them. The germline V gene has CDR1 LNHDA and CDR2 SQIVND (reference sequence). This CDR3 is built from 16 residues.

This clone came up a few times. The V call is TRBV15, the J call TRBJ1-5, with D tentatively TRBD1 (6 bases). The CDR3 has 13 amino acids. Trimming removed 4 bases from V and 4 bases from J, with 8 bases in between. Looked up from germline, CDR1 is LNHNV and CDR2 is YYDKDF (reference sequence). CDR3 nucleotide sequence: TGTGCCACCAGCACACAGGGAAATCAGCCCCAGCATTTT. Its translation: CATSTQGNQPQHF.

This clone came up once. The chain links TRBV14 to TRBJ1-1, with D uncertain. This CDR3 has 13 amino acids. Germline-derived CDR1 and CDR2 are SGHDN and FVKESK. V was trimmed by 6 bases and J by 9 bases, leaving 17 bases between them. CDR3 DNA sequence: TGTGCCAGCAGTCGCGTACGGGAGACAAAAGCTTTCTTT. It encodes CASSRVRETKAFF. Variable domain in full (rest from reference TRBV14 and TRBJ1-1): EAGVTQFPSHSVIEKGQTVTLRCDPISGHDNLYWYRRVMGKEIKFLLHFVKESKQDESGMPNNRFLAERTGGTYSTLKVQPAELEDSGVYFCASSRVRETKAFFGQGTRLTVV.

The rearrangement links TRBV6-6 to TRBJ1-2, with 10 bases fitting TRBD1. V trimming: 2 bases; J trimming: 6 bases; junction bases outside the gene matches: 6. Germline assignment: CDR1 MNHNY and CDR2 SVGAGI (reference sequence). The CDR3 loop spans 15 amino acids. CDR3 in amino acids: CASSYRRTGGNGYTF. The CDR3 DNA reads as TGTGCCAGCAGTTACCGAAGGACAGGGGGTAATGGCTACACCTTC.

This clone showed up just a few times. The rearrangement uses TRBV5-6 and TRBJ1-2; no definite D call. Per germline, CDR1 SGHDT and CDR2 YYEEEE. V lost 1 base to trimming and J lost 4 bases, with 14 bases between them. There are 15 residues in the CDR3. The CDR3 protein is CASSLNRGFGYGYTF. CDR3 in DNA: TGTGCCAGCAGCTTGAACCGGGGTTTTGGCTATGGCTACACCTTC.

V usage is TRBV11-3 and J usage is TRBJ1-2; 9 bases fit TRBD1. The junction had 5 bases not matched to a gene; V was cut back by 5 bases and J by 7 bases. This CDR3 spans 13 amino acids. Germline CDR1 and CDR2: SGHNT and YENEEA. CDR3 coding DNA: TGTGCCAGCAGCCCCGGGACAGGGTGTGGCTACACCTTC. Residues: CASSPGTGCGYTF.

The chain recombines TRBV9 with TRBJ2-7; 12 nucleotides line up with TRBD2. The CDR3 is 19 residues long. The V gene end was trimmed by 5 bases and the J gene end by 3 bases; junction bases not matched to a gene: 18. Germline V gene data show CDR1 as SGDLS and CDR2 as YYNGEE. The CDR3 spells CASRPRPNRTSGVDYEQYF. DNA for the CDR3: TGTGCCAGCAGACCCAGACCCAACAGGACTAGCGGGGTGGACTACGAGCAGTACTTC.

CDR3 amino acids: CASSLSDTANQPQHF. For the CDR3, the DNA is TGTGCCAGCAGTTTGTCGGACACGGCCAATCAGCCCCAGCATTTT. This rearrangement joins TRBV27 to TRBJ1-5, with D possibly being TRBD1 (5 bases). The CDR3 runs 15 residues. Trimming stripped 3 bases from V and 3 bases from J, with 12 bases between. From germline, CDR1 is MNHEY and CDR2 SMNVEV (reference sequence).

The rearrangement links TRBV19 to TRBJ1-5; 8 positions agree with TRBD1. In germline, CDR1 is LNHDA, CDR2 SQIVND (reference sequence). V gave up 3 bases and J gave up 4 bases; unmatched junction bases: 2. The CDR3 runs 14 residues. CDR3 protein: CASSIRQGNQPQHF. DNA of the CDR3: TGTGCCAGTAGTATCAGACAGGGGAATCAGCCCCAGCATTTT.

V gene TRBV6-5 combines with J gene TRBJ2-7; TRBD2 matches 10 bases. V shed 6 bases, J shed 0 bases, and the junction held 2 bases outside the gene matches. This CDR3 region has 14 residues. Germline CDR1 MNHEY, CDR2 SVGAGI. In nucleotides, the CDR3 is TGTGCCAGCAGCCGACTAGCGGGCTCCTACGAGCAGTACTTC. It is translated as CASSRLAGSYEQYF.

V and J are TRBV7-8 and TRBJ2-7; D not certain. The V end was cut by 3 bases, the J end by 0 bases, with 18 bases between. This CDR3 contains 17 residues. Germline V gene sequence: CDR1 SGHVS, CDR2 FQNEAQ. CDR3 DNA sequence: TGTGCCAGCAGCTTTAAACGTCCATTGCCGAGCTCCTACGAGCAGTACTTC. It specifies CASSFKRPLPSSYEQYF.